The 27 T cell receptor beta chains listed next were all sequenced from one sample in a study of neurological immune-mediated disorders (dated by TCRdb to about 2019). The library relied on 5' RACE. Reads for this sample came from an Illumina HiSeq 2500. TCRdb trimmed public reads at Q25 via fastp, called clones via MiXCR and kept in-frame beta chains. Each CDR3 protein appears once, grouped with its most common genes and DNA. The sample yields about 62,000 distinct CDR3 sequences; 4% to 6% were counted once. Approximately 3.5% of the sample lies in the top ten. The sequenced sample consisted of PBMCs. These TCRs come from a woman aged 45-60 years with multiple sclerosis.

Concerning this clonotype: The conserved closing phenylalanine or tryptophan is absent in this CDR3, likely reflecting a read error. The gene calls are TRBV10-1 and TRBJ2-7; tentative D call: TRBD1 (5 bases). V dropped 7 bases and J dropped 2 bases, with 15 bases sitting between them. The CDR3 has 14 residues. Germline values: CDR1 WNHNN, CDR2 SYGVQD (reference sequence). CDR3 DNA sequence: TGCGCCAGCAAGGTTTGCGTACAGGCCTACGAGCAGTACGGC. Protein: CASKVCVQAYEQYG.

V is TRBV6-5 and J is TRBJ1-5, with TRBD1 matching over 8 bases. V trimming: 5 bases; J trimming: 2 bases; junction bases outside the gene matches: 8. From germline, CDR1 is MNHEY and CDR2 SVGAGI. This CDR3 is 16 amino acids long. CDR3 nucleotide sequence: TGTGCCAGCAGTGCTGACAGGGGAAGAGGCAATCAGCCCCAGCATTTT. Translating gives CASSADRGRGNQPQHF.

This clonotype was seen at least ten times. This may stem from a read error, because a much larger clone lies one nucleotide away. The chain employs TRBV15 and TRBJ2-2; no reliable D call. There are 14 residues in the CDR3. The germline CDR1 and CDR2 sequences are LNHNV and YYDKDF (reference sequence). V was pared by 0 bases and J by 6 bases, with 8 bases between. The CDR3 region is CATSRDSTAGELFF. The CDR3 bases are TGTGCCACCAGCAGAGATAGTACGGCCGGGGAGCTGTTTTTT.

Remarks on this clonotype: Just one base apart from a much larger clone, this may be a read error. V gene TRBV20-1 combines with J gene TRBJ2-1, with D tentatively TRBD1 (5 bases). Per germline, CDR1 DFQATT and CDR2 SNEGSKA (reference sequence). Trimming shortened V by 2 bases and J by 10 bases, and 12 bases separated the two germline ends. The CDR3 length is 12 residues. The CDR3 sequence is CSARKDNWEQFF. The CDR3 DNA reads as TGCAGTGCTAGAAAGGACAACTGGGAGCAGTTCTTC.

This clonotype has only a few counts. One end of the junction varies from germline; a read error may be responsible. The chain uses TRBV12-3 or TRBV12-4 and TRBJ1-6; D unclear. The CDR3 totals 13 residues. The CDR3 DNA is TGTGCCAGCAGGAGGGTTGAGAATTCACCCCTCAACTTT. Translating gives CASRRVENSPLNF.

This clonotype was seen many times. The genes are TRBV11-2 and TRBJ2-5; D not certain. The germline gives CDR1 SGHAT, CDR2 FQNNGV. This CDR3 contains 14 residues. Trimming pared 5 bases from V and 1 base from J, leaving 11 bases between. In nucleotides, the CDR3 is TGTGCCAGCAGCAGGAATAACCTCCAAGAGACCCAGTACTTC. Residues: CASSRNNLQETQYF.

This clonotype was seen at least ten times. The chain carries TRBV20-1 and TRBJ2-3; tentatively, D is TRBD1 or TRBD2 (5 bases each). V lost 0 bases and J lost 7, with 14 bases in between. This CDR3 is 14 amino acids long. The germline V gene encodes CDR1 DFQATT and CDR2 SNEGSKA (reference sequence). Written as DNA, the CDR3 is TGCAGTGCTAGAGAGACGGGGCTAGGGAATACGCAGTATTTT. This gives the protein CSARETGLGNTQYF.

This clonotype was observed many times. The rearrangement links TRBV9 to TRBJ2-3, with D tentatively TRBD1 (5 bases). The V end lost 3 bases, the J end lost 0 bases, and 14 bases lay between the germline ends. Germline CDR1 and CDR2: SGDLS and YYNGEE. The length of the CDR3 is 16 residues. This CDR3 reads CASSGGDRPSTDTQYF. The CDR3 DNA reads as TGTGCCAGCAGCGGGGGTGACAGACCTAGCACAGATACGCAGTATTTT.

The V gene is TRBV12-3 or TRBV12-4, the J gene TRBJ2-1, with D perhaps being TRBD1 or TRBD2 (5 bases each). This CDR3 region has 13 residues. V lost 2 bases and J 8 bases, leaving 10 bases between the germline ends. The DNA for the CDR3 is TGTGCCAGCAGTTTACAAGAGGGGCATGAGCAGTTCTTC. Translation gives CASSLQEGHEQFF.

This clonotype was observed a few times. This rearrangement joins TRBV29-1 to TRBJ2-5; no reliable D call. Per germline, CDR1 SQVTM and CDR2 ANQGSEA. Trimming removed 6 bases at V and 2 bases at J, with 10 bases between. CDR3 length: 12 amino acids. The CDR3 nucleotides are TGCAGCGTAGTCCCTCCACAAGAGACCCAGTACTTC. Translated, it gives CSVVPPQETQYF.

In this sample, this clonotype turned up many times. This chain joins TRBV6-4 and TRBJ2-2, with no clear D. This CDR3 is 14 amino acids long. Germline lookup yields CDR1 MRHNA and CDR2 SNTAGT. V was pared by 6 bases and J by 0 bases, with 8 bases between. The CDR3 nucleotides are TGTGCCAGCAGCAAGACAACGAACACCGGGGAGCTGTTTTTT. Protein sequence: CASSKTTNTGELFF.

This clonotype came up many times. The chain uses TRBV5-6 and TRBJ2-2; 9 positions match TRBD1. The V gene end was trimmed by 4 bases and the J gene end by 6 bases; junction bases not matched to a gene: 7. The CDR3 is 15 residues long. Germline values: CDR1 SGHDT, CDR2 YYEEEE. CDR3 nucleotides: TGTGCCAGCAGCCCAGGGACAGGGCATCCCGGGGAGCTGTTTTTT. Protein sequence: CASSPGTGHPGELFF.

This clonotype appeared many times. Here the CDR3 DNA reads TGTGCCACCGGGGTAGGCACAGATACGCAGTATTTT. Residues: CATGVGTDTQYF. The chain links TRBV10-3 to TRBJ2-3, with a possible D match to TRBD2 (5 bases). This CDR3 has 12 residues. Germline CDR1 reads ENHRY; CDR2 reads SYGVKD. The V and J ends lost 10 bases and 1 base respectively, with 9 bases between them.

This clonotype was observed at least ten times. The chain uses TRBV12-3 or TRBV12-4 and TRBJ1-1; possible D gene TRBD1, 5 bases. Trimming removed 2 bases from V and 1 base from J, with 14 bases in between. The CDR3 covers 16 residues. CDR3 residues: CASSLKGPTGNTEAFF. CDR3 DNA: TGTGCCAGCAGTTTAAAGGGGCCCACAGGGAACACTGAAGCTTTCTTT.

At least ten counts were recorded for this clonotype. The gene calls are TRBV9 and TRBJ2-1; 10 nucleotides agree with TRBD2. The ends lost 4 bases at V and 7 bases at J; junction bases unmatched: 2. Germline V gives CDR1 SGDLS, CDR2 YYNGEE. The CDR3 runs to 13 residues. DNA of the CDR3: TGTGCCAGCAGCCGACTAGCGGGTAATGAGCAGTTCTTC. Residues: CASSRLAGNEQFF.

This clonotype has a count of ten or more. V gene TRBV28 combines with J gene TRBJ1-3, with D possibly TRBD1 on 6 matching bases. The germline CDR1 and CDR2 sequences are MDHEN and SYDVKM. The CDR3 contains 17 residues. V lost 6 bases, J lost 5 bases, and 23 bases lay in between. The CDR3 DNA reads as TGTGCCAGCAGCCCCGGGGGGGCCCCAAAGCAAAGAAACACCATATATTTT. It codes for CASSPGGAPKQRNTIYF.

This clonotype showed up many times. The rearrangement uses TRBV5-1 and TRBJ2-5, with D perhaps TRBD1 or TRBD2 (5 bases each). V was clipped by 0 bases and J by 5 bases, with 11 bases between them. The CDR3 contains 14 residues. Germline V gene sequence: CDR1 SGHRS, CDR2 YFSETQ. The CDR3 DNA reads TGCGCCAGCAGCTTGGAGGGGACGGCGGAGACCCAGTACTTC. This codes for CASSLEGTAETQYF.

Many counts were recorded for this clonotype. The chain links TRBV2 to TRBJ1-4, with 8 positions matching TRBD1. J lost 1 base, V lost 6 bases, and 4 bases had no gene match. This CDR3 is 15 amino acids long. Germline V gene sequence: CDR1 SNHLY, CDR2 FYNNEI. The CDR3 spells CASRDTGGTNEKLFF. The DNA for the CDR3 is TGTGCCAGCAGGGATACAGGGGGAACTAATGAAAAACTGTTTTTT.

This chain connects TRBV10-3 to TRBJ2-5, with 9 bases that match TRBD2. After removal of 3 bases from V and 8 bases from J, the junction contained 16 bases not matched to a gene. There are 17 residues in the CDR3. The V gene's germline CDR1 is ENHRY and CDR2 SYGVKD. CDR3 loop: CAISDSPLAAGGSTQYF. CDR3 coding DNA: TGTGCCATCAGTGATTCCCCATTGGCAGCGGGGGGTTCAACCCAGTACTTC.

Many counts were recorded for this clonotype. The chain links TRBV5-1 to TRBJ1-1, with TRBD1 matching 7 bases. CDR1 and CDR2 (germline): SGHRS, YFSETQ. J was trimmed by 3 bases and V by 6 bases; bases with no gene match: 11. The length of the CDR3 is 15 residues. CDR3: CASTSWAQGYTEAFF. The CDR3 bases are TGCGCCAGCACCTCATGGGCACAGGGGTACACTGAAGCTTTCTTT.

This chain connects TRBV7-2 to TRBJ2-3; D gene unclear. V dropped 4 bases and J dropped 2 bases, with 7 bases sitting between them. CDR1 and CDR2 from the germline V gene are SGHTA and FQGNSA. This CDR3 region has 13 residues. This CDR3 reads CASSSAITDTQYF. In DNA, the CDR3 is TGTGCCAGCAGCTCGGCGATCACAGATACGCAGTATTTT.

This clonotype was seen repeatedly, ten times or more. The chain links TRBV7-9 to TRBJ2-7; D gene unclear. Germline values: CDR1 SEHNR, CDR2 FQNEAQ (reference sequence). The CDR3 runs 12 residues. The ends were cut back, 5 bases at V and 5 bases at J, with 10 bases in the middle. CDR3 sequence (DNA): TGTGCCAGCAGCCCGACCAACGACGAGCAGTACTTC. Its protein is CASSPTNDEQYF.

This clonotype was seen repeatedly, ten times or more. The rearrangement uses TRBV7-6 and TRBJ2-1, with 9 bases fitting TRBD2. V dropped 4 bases and J dropped 9; count of bases not matched to a gene: 4. CDR1 is SGHVS and CDR2 is FNYEAQ in the germline V gene. The CDR3 runs 13 residues. The DNA for the CDR3 is TGTGCCAGCAGCTCCCTAGCGGGGTCTGAGCAGTTCTTC. It specifies CASSSLAGSEQFF. Looking up the rest from reference TRBV7-6 and TRBJ2-1 gives the full variable domain: GAGVSQSPRYKVTKRGQDVALRCDPISGHVSLYWYRQALGQGPEFLTYFNYEAQQDKSGLPNDRFSAERPEGSISTLTIQRTEQRDSAMYRCASSSLAGSEQFFGPGTRLTVL.

In the case of this clonotype: A read error may account for a junction end that differs from germline. The genes are TRBV9 and TRBJ1-5, with TRBD1 as a possible D gene (6 bases). The CDR3 contains 15 residues. Per germline, CDR1 SGDLS and CDR2 YYNGEE. The CDR3 loop is CASSETGYSNQPQNF. The CDR3 DNA reads as TGTGCCAGCAGCGAGACAGGTTATAGCAATCAGCCCCAGAATTTT. The full variable domain, with the rest looked up from reference TRBV9 and TRBJ1-5, is DSGVTQTPKHLITATGQRVTLRCSPRSGDLSVYWYQQSLDQGLQFLIQYYNGEERAKGNILERFSAQQFPDLHSELNLSSLELGDSALYFCASSETGYSNQPQNFGDGTRLSIL.

This clonotype showed up many times. The V call is TRBV6-5, the J call TRBJ2-7; no clear D. V lost 7 bases and J 5 bases, leaving 18 bases between the germline ends. The CDR3 is 14 amino acids. CDR1 is MNHEY and CDR2 is SVGAGI in the germline V gene. The CDR3 reads CASKPFAAVNEQYV. The CDR3 DNA reads as TGTGCCAGCAAACCCTTTGCGGCAGTGAACGAGCAGTACGTC.

This clonotype was seen at least ten times. This chain links TRBV5-6 with TRBJ2-7, with D possibly TRBD1 on 5 matching bases. Germline CDR1 and CDR2: SGHDT and YYEEEE. V gave up 4 bases and J gave up 3 bases, with 14 bases separating them. The CDR3 consists of 14 residues. The CDR3 coding sequence is TGTGCCAGCAGCCCAACTCTAGACAGCTACGAGCAGTACTTC. It encodes CASSPTLDSYEQYF.

This clonotype was seen ten or more times. This rearrangement joins TRBV5-1 to TRBJ1-3, with TRBD1 matching 8 bases. The CDR3 extends over 16 amino acids. The germline CDR1 and CDR2 sequences are SGHRS and YFSETQ. Germline trimming cut 2 bases from V and 4 bases from J; bases unmatched to any gene: 8. Here the CDR3 DNA reads TGCGCCAGCAGCTTCGACATGGACAGGGTCGGAAACACCATATATTTT. Translating it yields CASSFDMDRVGNTIYF.